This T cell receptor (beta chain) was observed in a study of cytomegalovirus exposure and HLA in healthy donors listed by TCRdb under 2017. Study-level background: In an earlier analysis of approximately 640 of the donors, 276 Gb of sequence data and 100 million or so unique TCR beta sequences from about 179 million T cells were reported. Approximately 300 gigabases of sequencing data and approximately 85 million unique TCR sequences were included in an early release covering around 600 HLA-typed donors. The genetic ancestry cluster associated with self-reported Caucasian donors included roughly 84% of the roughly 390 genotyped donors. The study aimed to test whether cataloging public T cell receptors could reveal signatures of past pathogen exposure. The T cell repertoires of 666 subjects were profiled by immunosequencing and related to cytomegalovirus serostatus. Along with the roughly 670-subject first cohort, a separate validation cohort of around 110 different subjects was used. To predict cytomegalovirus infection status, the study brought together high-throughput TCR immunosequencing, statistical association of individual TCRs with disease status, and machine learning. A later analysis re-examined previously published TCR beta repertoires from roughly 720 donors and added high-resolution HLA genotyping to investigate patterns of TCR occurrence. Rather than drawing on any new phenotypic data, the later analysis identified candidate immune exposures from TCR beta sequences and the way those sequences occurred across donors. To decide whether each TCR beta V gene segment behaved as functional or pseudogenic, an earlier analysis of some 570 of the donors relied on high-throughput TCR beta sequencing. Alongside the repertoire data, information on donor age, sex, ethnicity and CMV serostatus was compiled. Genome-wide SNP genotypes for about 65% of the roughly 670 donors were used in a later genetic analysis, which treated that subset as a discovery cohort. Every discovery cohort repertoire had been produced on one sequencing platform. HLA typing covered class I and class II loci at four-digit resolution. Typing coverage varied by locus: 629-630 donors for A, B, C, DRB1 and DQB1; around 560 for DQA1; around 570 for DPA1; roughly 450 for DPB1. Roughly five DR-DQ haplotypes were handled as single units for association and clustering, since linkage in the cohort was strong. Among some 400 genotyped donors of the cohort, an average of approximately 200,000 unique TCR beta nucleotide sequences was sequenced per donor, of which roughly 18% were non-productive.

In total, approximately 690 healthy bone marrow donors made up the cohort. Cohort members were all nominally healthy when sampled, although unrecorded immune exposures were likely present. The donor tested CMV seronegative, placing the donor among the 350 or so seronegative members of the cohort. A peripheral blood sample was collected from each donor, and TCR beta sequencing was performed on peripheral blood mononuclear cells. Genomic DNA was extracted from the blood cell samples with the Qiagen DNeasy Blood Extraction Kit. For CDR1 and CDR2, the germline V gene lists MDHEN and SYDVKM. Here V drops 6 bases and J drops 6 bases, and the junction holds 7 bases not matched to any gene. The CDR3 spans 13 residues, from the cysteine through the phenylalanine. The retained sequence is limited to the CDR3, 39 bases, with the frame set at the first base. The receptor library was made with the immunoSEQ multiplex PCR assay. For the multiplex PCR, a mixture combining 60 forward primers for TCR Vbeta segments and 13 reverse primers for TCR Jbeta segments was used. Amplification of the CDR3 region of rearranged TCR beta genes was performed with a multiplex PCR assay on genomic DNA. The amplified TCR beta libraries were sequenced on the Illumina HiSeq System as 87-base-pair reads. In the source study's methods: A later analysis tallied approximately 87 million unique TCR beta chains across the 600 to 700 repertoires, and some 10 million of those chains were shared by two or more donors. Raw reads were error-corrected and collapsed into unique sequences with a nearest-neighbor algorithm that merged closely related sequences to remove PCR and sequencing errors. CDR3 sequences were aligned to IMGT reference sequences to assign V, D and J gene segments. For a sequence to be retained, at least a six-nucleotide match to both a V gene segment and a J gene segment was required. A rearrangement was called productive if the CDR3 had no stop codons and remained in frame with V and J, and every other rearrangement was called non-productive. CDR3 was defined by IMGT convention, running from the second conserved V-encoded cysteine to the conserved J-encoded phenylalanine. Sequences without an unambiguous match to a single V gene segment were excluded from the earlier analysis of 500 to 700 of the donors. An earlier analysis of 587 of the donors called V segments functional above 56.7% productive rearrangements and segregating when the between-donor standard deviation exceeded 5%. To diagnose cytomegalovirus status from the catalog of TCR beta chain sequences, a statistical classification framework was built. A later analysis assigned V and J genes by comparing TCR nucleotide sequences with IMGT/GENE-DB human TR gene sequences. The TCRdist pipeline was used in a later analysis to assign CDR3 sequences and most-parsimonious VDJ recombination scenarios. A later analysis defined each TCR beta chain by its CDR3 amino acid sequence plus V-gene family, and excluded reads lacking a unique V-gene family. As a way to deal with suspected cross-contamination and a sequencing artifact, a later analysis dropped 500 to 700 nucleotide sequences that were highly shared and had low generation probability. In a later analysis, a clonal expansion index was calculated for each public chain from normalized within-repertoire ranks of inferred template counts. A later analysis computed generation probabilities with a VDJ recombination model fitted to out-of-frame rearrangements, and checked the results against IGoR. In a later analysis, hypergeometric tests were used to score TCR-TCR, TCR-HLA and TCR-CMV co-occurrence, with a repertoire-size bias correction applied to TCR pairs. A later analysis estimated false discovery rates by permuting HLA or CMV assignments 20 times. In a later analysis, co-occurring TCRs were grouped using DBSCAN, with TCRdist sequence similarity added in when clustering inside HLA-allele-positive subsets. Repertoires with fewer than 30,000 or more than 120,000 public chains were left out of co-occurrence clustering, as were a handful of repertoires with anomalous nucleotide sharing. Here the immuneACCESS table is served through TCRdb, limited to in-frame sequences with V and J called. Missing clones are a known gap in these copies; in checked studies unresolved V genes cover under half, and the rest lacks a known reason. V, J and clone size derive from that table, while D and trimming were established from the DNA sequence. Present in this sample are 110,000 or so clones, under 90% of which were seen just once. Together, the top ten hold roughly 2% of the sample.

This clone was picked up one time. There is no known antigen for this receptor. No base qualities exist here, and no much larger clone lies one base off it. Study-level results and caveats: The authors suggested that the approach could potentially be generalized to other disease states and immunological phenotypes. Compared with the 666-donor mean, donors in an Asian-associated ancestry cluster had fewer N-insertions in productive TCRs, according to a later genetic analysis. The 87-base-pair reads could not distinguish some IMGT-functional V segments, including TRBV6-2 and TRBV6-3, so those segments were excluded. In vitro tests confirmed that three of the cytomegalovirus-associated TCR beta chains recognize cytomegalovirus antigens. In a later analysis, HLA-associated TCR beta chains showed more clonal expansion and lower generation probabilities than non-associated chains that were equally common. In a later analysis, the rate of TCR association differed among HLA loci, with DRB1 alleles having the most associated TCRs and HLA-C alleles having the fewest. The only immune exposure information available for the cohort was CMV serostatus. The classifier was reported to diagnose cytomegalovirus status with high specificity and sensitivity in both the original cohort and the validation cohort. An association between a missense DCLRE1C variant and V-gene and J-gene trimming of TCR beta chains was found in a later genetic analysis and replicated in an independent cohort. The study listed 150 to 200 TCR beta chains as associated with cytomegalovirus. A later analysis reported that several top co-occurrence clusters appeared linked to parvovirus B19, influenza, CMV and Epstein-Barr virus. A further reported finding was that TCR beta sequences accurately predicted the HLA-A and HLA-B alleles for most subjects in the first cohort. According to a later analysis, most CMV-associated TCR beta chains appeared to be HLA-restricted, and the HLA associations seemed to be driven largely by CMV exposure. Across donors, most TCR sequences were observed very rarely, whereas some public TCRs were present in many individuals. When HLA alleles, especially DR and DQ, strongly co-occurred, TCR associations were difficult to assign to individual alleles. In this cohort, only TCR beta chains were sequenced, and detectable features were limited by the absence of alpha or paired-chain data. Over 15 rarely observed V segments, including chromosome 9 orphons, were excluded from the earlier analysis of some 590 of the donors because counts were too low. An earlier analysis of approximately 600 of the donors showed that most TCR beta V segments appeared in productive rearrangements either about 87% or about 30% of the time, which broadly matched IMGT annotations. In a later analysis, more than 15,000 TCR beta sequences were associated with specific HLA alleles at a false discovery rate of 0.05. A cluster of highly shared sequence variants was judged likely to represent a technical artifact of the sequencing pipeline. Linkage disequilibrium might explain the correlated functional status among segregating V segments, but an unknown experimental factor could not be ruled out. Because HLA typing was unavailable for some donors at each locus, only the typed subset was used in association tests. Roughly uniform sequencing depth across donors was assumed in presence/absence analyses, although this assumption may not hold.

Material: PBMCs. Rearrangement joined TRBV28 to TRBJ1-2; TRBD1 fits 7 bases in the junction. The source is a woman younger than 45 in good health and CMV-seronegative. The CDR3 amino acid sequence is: CASRTDRVHGYTF. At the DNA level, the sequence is TGTGCCAGCAGGACAGACAGGGTCCATGGCTACACCTTC.